This T cell receptor (beta chain) was captured by sequencing in a study of spatial heterogeneity in lung cancer. Looking at the study overall: Beta-chain sequences were consistently detected more often than alpha-chain sequences.

TCR cDNA molecules were tagged individually, and each one carried a unique molecular identifier. Each CDR3 protein gets one entry after TCRdb re-called the 5' RACE reads with MiXCR. The sample carries about 52,000 distinct CDR3 sequences, under 7.5% recorded once. The time point here: sample taken at primary tumor resection. Whole RNA, isolated from tumor, nontumor lung or frozen PBMC, was sequenced without prior sorting. The approximately 72 donors had untreated early-stage non-small cell lung cancer. Germline CDR1 DFQATT, CDR2 SNEGSKA (reference sequence). The CDR3 consists of 11 residues. V was pared by 2 bases and J by 3 bases, with 5 bases between. This clonotype has a handful of counts.

The V call is TRBV20-1, the J call TRBJ2-7; D gene unclear. Specimen: PBMCs, collected at surgery. The receptor's source is a female donor with early-stage non-small cell lung cancer. The DNA for the CDR3 is TGCAGTGCTAGAATCGGCTACGAGCAGTACTTC. It translates to CSARIGYEQYF.